This paragraph reports one TCR beta chain. Its antigen remains unidentified. The data are from a study of T cell responses to AZD1222 COVID-19 vaccine. Study-level points and caveats: Two AZD1222 doses significantly raised spike-specific TCR breadth and depth over controls. Mapped onto spike, vaccine-associated CD4 TCRs spanned it and were dominant at 160-218 and 743-854. White British ancestry dominated among donors, who included more females, and clonal diversity was possibly underestimated.

Germline V gene sequence: CDR1 SGHRS, CDR2 YFSETQ. The CDR3 is 15 residues long. J was trimmed by 8 bases and V by 3 bases; bases with no gene match: 9. Generated by immunoSEQ multiplex PCR, the TCRdb table keeps only in-frame clones and is missing some. The sample has approximately 150,000 clones; 80% to 95% are singletons. The rearrangement uses TRBV5-1 and TRBJ2-1; 9 bases align to TRBD2. This TCR came from an adult in good health. Specimen: peripheral blood, collected on day 0 of MenACWY control vaccination. As DNA, the CDR3 is TGCGCCAGCAGCTCAGGGAGCGGGAGGATCGATGAGCAGTTCTTC. It translates to CASSSGSGRIDEQFF.